This TCR beta chain originates from a study of blood T cells in healthy people across ages. The CDR3 is 14 amino acids. Looked up from germline, CDR1 is MNHNS and CDR2 is SASEGT. V dropped 5 bases and J dropped 2 bases, with 12 bases sitting between them. Next came a second PCR, run for about 6 to 12 cycles, which used a sample-barcoded 5' primer along with a J-beta primer mix. One entry per CDR3 protein, called by TCRdb with MiXCR from the 5' RACE reads. The data contain about 640,000 distinct CDR3 sequences, about 53% of them singletons. Sequenced: blood. The V call is TRBV6-1, the J call TRBJ1-2, with a weak D call TRBD1 (5 bases). The receptor was isolated from a man in his sixties in good health. The CDR3 sequence is CASSPRGGNYGYTF. Here the CDR3 DNA reads TGTGCCAGCAGTCCCCGTGGGGGGAACTATGGCTACACCTTC.